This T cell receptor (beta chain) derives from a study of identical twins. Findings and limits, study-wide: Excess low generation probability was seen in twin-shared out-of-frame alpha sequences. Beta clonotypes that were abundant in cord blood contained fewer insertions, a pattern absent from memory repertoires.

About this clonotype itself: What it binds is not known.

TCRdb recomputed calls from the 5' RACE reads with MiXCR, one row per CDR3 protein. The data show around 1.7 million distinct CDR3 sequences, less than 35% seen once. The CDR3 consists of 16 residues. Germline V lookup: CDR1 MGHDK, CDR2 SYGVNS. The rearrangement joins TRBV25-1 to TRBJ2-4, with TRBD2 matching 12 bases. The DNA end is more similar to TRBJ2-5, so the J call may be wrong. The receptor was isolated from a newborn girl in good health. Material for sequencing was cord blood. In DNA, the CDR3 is TGTGCCAGCAGTGAATCGACTAGCGGGGGATCAGAGACCCAGTACTTC. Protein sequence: CASSESTSGGSETQYF.